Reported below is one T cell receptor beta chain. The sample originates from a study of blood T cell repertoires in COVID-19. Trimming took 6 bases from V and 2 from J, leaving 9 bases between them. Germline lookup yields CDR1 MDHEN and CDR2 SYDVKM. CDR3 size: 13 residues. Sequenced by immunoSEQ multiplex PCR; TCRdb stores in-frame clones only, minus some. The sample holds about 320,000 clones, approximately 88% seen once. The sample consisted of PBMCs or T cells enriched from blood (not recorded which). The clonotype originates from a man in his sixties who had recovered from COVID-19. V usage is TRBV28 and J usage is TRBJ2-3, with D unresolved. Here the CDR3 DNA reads TGTGCCAGCAGCCCGTCGGTCACAGATACGCAGTATTTT. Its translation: CASSPSVTDTQYF.